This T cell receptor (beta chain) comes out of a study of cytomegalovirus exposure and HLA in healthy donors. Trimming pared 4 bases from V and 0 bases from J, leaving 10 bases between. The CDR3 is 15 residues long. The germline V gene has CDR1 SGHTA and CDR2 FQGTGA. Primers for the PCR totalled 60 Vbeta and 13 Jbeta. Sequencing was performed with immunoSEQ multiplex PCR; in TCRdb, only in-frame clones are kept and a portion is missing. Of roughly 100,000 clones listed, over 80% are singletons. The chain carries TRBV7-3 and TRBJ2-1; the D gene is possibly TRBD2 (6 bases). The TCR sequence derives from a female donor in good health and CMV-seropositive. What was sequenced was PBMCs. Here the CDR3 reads CASSSGSSSYNEQFF. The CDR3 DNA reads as TGTGCCAGCAGCTCCGGGAGTAGCTCCTACAATGAGCAGTTCTTC.